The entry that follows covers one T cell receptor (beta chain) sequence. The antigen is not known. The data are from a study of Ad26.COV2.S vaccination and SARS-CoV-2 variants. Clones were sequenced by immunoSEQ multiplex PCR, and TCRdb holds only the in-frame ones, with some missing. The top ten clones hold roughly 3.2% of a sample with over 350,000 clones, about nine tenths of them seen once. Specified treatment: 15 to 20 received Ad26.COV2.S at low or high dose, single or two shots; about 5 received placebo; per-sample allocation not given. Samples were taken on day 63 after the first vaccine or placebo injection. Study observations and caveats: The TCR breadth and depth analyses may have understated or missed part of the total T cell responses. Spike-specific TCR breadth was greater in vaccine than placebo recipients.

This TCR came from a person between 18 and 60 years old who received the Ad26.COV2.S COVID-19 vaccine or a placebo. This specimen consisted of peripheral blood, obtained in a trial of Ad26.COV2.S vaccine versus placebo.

The CDR3 here is CASSDSQGERSPLHF. In DNA, the CDR3 is TGTGCCAGCAGTGATTCCCAGGGGGAAAGATCACCCCTCCACTTT. This chain joins TRBV25-1 and TRBJ1-6; 7 nucleotides match TRBD1. CDR1 and CDR2 from the germline V gene are MGHDK and SYGVNS. The CDR3 is made up of 15 amino acids. V was clipped by 3 bases and J by 10 bases; unmatched bases: 9.